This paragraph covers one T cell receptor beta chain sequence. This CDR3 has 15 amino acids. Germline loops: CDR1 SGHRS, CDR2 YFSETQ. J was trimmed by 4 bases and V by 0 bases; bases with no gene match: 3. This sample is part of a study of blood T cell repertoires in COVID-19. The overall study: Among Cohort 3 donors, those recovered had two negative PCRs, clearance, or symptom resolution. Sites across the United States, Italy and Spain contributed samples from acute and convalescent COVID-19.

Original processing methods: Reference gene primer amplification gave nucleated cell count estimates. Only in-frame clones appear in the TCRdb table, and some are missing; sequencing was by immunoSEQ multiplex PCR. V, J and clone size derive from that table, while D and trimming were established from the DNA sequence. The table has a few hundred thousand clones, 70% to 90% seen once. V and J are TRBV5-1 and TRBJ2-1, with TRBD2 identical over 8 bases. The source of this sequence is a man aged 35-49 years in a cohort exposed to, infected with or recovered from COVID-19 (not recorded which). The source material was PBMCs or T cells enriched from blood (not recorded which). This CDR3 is CASSLAERGYNEQFF. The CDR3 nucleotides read TGCGCCAGCAGCTTGGCCGAGCGGGGGTACAATGAGCAGTTCTTC.